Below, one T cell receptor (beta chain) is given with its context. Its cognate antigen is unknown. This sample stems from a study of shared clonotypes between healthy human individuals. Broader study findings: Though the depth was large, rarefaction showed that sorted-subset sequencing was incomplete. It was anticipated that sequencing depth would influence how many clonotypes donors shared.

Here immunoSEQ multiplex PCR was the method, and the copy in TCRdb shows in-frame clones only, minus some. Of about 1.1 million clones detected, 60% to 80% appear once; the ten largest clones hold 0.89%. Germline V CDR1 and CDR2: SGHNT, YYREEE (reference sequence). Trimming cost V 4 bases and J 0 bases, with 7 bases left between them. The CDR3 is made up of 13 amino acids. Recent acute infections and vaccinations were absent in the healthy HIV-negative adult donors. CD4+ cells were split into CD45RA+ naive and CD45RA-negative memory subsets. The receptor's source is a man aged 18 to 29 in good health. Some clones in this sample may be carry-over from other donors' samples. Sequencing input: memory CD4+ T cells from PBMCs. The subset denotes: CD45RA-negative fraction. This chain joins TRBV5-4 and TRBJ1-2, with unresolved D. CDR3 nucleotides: TGTGCCAGCAGCGAATTAGCTAACTATGGCTACACCTTC. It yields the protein CASSELANYGYTF. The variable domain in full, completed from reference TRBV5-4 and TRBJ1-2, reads ETGVTQSPTHLIKTRGQQVTLRCSSQSGHNTVSWYQQALGQGPQFIFQYYREEENGRGNFPPRFSGLQFPNYSSELNVNALELDDSALYLCASSELANYGYTFGSGTRLTVV.